This T cell receptor beta chain derives from a study of shared clonotypes between healthy human individuals. Study-wide results and limits: When naive CD4 clonotypes were compared across a handful of donors, 4% to 5.5% were shared.

The V gene's germline CDR1 is SEHNR and CDR2 FQNEAQ (reference sequence). The CDR3 runs to 12 residues. V shed 6 bases and J shed 12 bases, with 17 bases lying between them. Some 30,000 T cell genomes, or around 180 ng DNA, went into the sorted-subset replicate PCRs. TCRdb's table, derived via immunoSEQ multiplex PCR, lists solely in-frame clones and lacks some. The table has 600,000 to 750,000 clones, 72% seen once; the top ten hold approximately 1.8%. The CD4+ fraction was divided into a CD45RA+ naive subset and a CD45RA-negative memory subset. As regards this clone: Antigen specificity is unknown.

Sample: memory CD4+ T cells sorted from blood. Subset noted: CD45RA-negative fraction. The chain recombines TRBV7-9 with TRBJ1-1; D not resolved. The receptor's source is a woman under 40 in good health. CDR3 protein: CASRADIWRTFF. CDR3 nucleotides: TGTGCCAGCAGAGCCGACATTTGGAGGACTTTCTTT.